Below are 21 T cell receptor beta chains sequenced from a single sample in a study of PD-L1 blockade in urothelial cancer. TCRdb keeps only in-frame clones here, not all; method: immunoSEQ multiplex PCR. The sample contains 30,000 to 40,000 clones, around 82% of which appear only once. Time point given: pretreatment peripheral blood. This sample comprised PBMCs, obtained around atezolizumab (anti-PD-L1) treatment. These receptors all stem from a man aged 55 to 70 with urothelial cancer.

The chain has TRBV4-1 and TRBJ1-5; D call uncertain. Per the germline V gene, CDR1 is MGHRA and CDR2 is YSYEKL. V dropped 0 bases and J dropped 3 bases, with 9 bases sitting between them. CDR3 length equals 15 residues. The DNA of the CDR3 is TGCGCCAGCAGCCAAGATCAACAGTTCAATCAGCCCCAGCATTTT. Translating gives CASSQDQQFNQPQHF.

The V and J genes are TRBV7-9 and TRBJ2-2; D possibly corresponds to TRBD1 (5 bases). CDR1 and CDR2 from the germline V gene are SEHNR and FQNEAQ (reference sequence). This CDR3 has 15 residues. Trimming stripped 0 bases from V and 6 bases from J, with 11 bases between. The CDR3 here is CASSLAKGSSGELFF. In DNA, the CDR3 is TGTGCCAGCAGCTTAGCAAAGGGGTCGTCCGGGGAGCTGTTTTTT.

V is TRBV6-1 and J is TRBJ1-1, with TRBD1 matching over 7 bases. V trimming: 6 bases; J trimming: 0 bases; junction bases outside the gene matches: 4. This CDR3 has 14 residues. Per the germline V gene, CDR1 is MNHNS and CDR2 is SASEGT. CDR3 bases: TGTGCCAGCAGGTGGGACAGCATGAACACTGAAGCTTTCTTT. Translated, it gives CASRWDSMNTEAFF.

A word on this clone: One end of the junction is discordant with germline, which a read error may explain. The rearrangement uses TRBV7-7 and TRBJ2-2; D call uncertain. Germline CDR1 and CDR2: SSHAT and FNYEAQ (reference sequence). The CDR3 totals 14 residues. CDR3 coding DNA: TGTGCTAGCAGCTTAGAATATGGCGGCCGGGAGCTGTTTTTT. Translated: CASSLEYGGRELFF.

This chain connects TRBV2 to TRBJ1-3; 7 bases map to TRBD1. CDR1 is SNHLY and CDR2 is FYNNEI in the germline V gene. V gave up 5 bases and J gave up 0 bases; unmatched junction bases: 7. CDR3 size: 16 residues. In nucleotides, the CDR3 is TGTGCCAGCAGTACCCCGGGACAGATCTCTGGAAACACCATATATTTT. Its translation: CASSTPGQISGNTIYF.

The count of this clone is one. The CDR3 region has the DNA TGTGCCTGGAGTGTACGGAGCGGTAGCACAGATACGCAGTATTTT. Translated, it gives CAWSVRSGSTDTQYF. The rearrangement links TRBV30 to TRBJ2-3, with a weak D call TRBD2 (5 bases). Germline V CDR1 and CDR2: GTSNPN, SVGIG (reference sequence). V dropped 0 bases and J dropped 0 bases, with 10 bases sitting between them. The CDR3 spans 15 residues.

CDR3 loop: CAISESTLRSGREGDTQYF. CDR3 DNA: TGTGCCATCAGTGAGTCGACTTTGAGGAGCGGGAGGGAAGGAGATACGCAGTATTTT. The chain has TRBV10-3 and TRBJ2-3, with 10 bases identical to TRBD2. The CDR3 runs 19 residues. V dropped 0 bases and J dropped 5; count of bases not matched to a gene: 14. Per germline, CDR1 ENHRY and CDR2 SYGVKD.

This chain uses TRBV19 with TRBJ1-2; D may be TRBD1 (6 bases). The V gene lost 5 bases and the J gene lost 4 bases, with 17 bases spanning the gap. Germline CDR1 reads LNHDA; CDR2 reads SQIVND (reference sequence). The CDR3 has 15 residues. The CDR3 coding sequence is TGTGCCAGTAGTCCCGGTCCAGGGGCGGTCTATGGCTACACCTTC. The encoded protein is CASSPGPGAVYGYTF. Supplemented by reference TRBV19 and TRBJ1-2, the full variable domain reads DGGITQSPKYLFRKEGQNVTLSCEQNLNHDAMYWYRQDPGQGLRLIYYSQIVNDFQKGDIAEGYSVSREKKESFPLTVTSAQKNPTAFYLCASSPGPGAVYGYTFGSGTRLTVV.

The V gene is TRBV18, the J gene TRBJ2-1; possible D gene TRBD2, 5 bases. V was cut by 6 bases and J by 3 bases, with 15 bases left in between. Germline values: CDR1 KGHSH, CDR2 LQKENI. There are 15 residues in the CDR3. The CDR3 is CASSRGGSSYNEQFF. The CDR3 DNA follows: TGTGCCAGCTCTCGGGGTGGGAGTAGCTACAATGAGCAGTTCTTC.

This clone was seen only a few times. The gene calls are TRBV5-4 and TRBJ1-1; D not certain. The CDR3 sequence is 16 residues long. The V and J ends lost 3 bases and 6 bases respectively, with 21 bases between them. Germline CDR1 SGHNT, CDR2 YYREEE (reference sequence). CDR3 nucleotide sequence: TGTGCCAGCAGCTCAGGTGTATTGAGCGGGCTCGCTGAAGCTTTCTTT. Protein: CASSSGVLSGLAEAFF.

The rearrangement uses TRBV29-1 and TRBJ2-2; 15 bases align to TRBD2. The CDR3 spans 14 residues. Per the germline V gene, CDR1 is SQVTM and CDR2 is ANQGSEA. The J segment lost 7 bases and the V segment lost 6 bases, leaving 3 bases of the junction unmatched. The CDR3 DNA reads as TGCAGCGTGGGGACTAGCGGGAGGAACGGGGAGCTGTTTTTT. Its protein is CSVGTSGRNGELFF.

The chain joins TRBV27 to TRBJ2-7; 8 bases agree with TRBD1. The CDR3 sequence is 17 residues long. The ends lost 5 bases at V and 0 bases at J; junction bases unmatched: 12. Germline loops: CDR1 MNHEY, CDR2 SMNVEV (reference sequence). The DNA of the CDR3 is TGTGCCAGCAGTACGACAGGGGTCCCAGTAGTCTCCTACGAGCAGTACTTC. This encodes CASSTTGVPVVSYEQYF.

This clone appeared a single time. The V and J genes are TRBV19 and TRBJ1-5, with TRBD1 matching over 10 bases. The length of the CDR3 is 13 residues. V lost 9 bases, J lost 4 bases, and 3 bases stayed unmatched. Germline V lookup: CDR1 LNHDA, CDR2 SQIVND (reference sequence). The CDR3 reads CASRDRGNQPQHF. CDR3 in DNA: TGTGCCAGCCGGGACAGGGGTAATCAGCCCCAGCATTTT.

The V and J genes are TRBV18 and TRBJ1-2; TRBD1 might be the D (5 bases). The CDR3 loop spans 13 amino acids. The germline V and J ends were trimmed by 3 bases and 6 bases, with 11 bases remaining between them. The germline gives CDR1 KGHSH, CDR2 LQKENI. Written as DNA, the CDR3 is TGTGCCAGCTCACCCCGCAGGGAGGATGGCTACACCTTC. Residues: CASSPRREDGYTF.

This chain uses TRBV19 with TRBJ1-4, with 11 nucleotides matching TRBD1. Germline loops: CDR1 LNHDA, CDR2 SQIVND (reference sequence). This CDR3 has 16 residues. The trim removed 5 bases at V and 6 bases at J, leaving 8 bases unmatched. The CDR3 loop is CASSPLAGQGDEKLFF. CDR3 sequence (DNA): TGTGCCAGTAGTCCCCTTGCGGGACAGGGGGATGAAAAACTGTTTTTT.

V is TRBV19 and J is TRBJ1-4; 10 bases match TRBD1. Trimming took 5 bases from V and 7 from J; bases not matched to a gene: 7. Germline loops: CDR1 LNHDA, CDR2 SQIVND (reference sequence). This CDR3 contains 15 residues. The CDR3 is CASSVWDRGLEKLFF. The CDR3 DNA sequence: TGTGCCAGTAGTGTATGGGACAGGGGCCTTGAAAAACTGTTTTTT.

The chain links TRBV2 to TRBJ1-1; unclear D gene. Germline assignment: CDR1 SNHLY and CDR2 FYNNEI. V was shortened by 2 bases and J by 11 bases, with 18 bases between the two germline ends. The CDR3 loop spans 14 amino acids. CDR3 protein: CASSEPARVSQAFF. The CDR3 DNA is TGTGCCAGCAGTGAACCCGCCCGGGTAAGCCAGGCTTTCTTT.

The gene calls are TRBV9 and TRBJ1-1; 8 bases align to TRBD1. J lost 1 base, V lost 4 bases, and 9 bases had no gene match. The CDR3 has 16 amino acids. CDR1 is SGDLS, CDR2 YYNGEE, per germline. The CDR3 DNA reads as TGTGCCAGCAGCACCGCCCCGCAGGGGGCGAACACTGAAGCTTTCTTT. Translating it yields CASSTAPQGANTEAFF.

The chain links TRBV5-1 to TRBJ1-1; no reliable D call. CDR3 length: 16 amino acids. V was trimmed by 1 base and J by 4 bases, leaving 17 bases between them. The germline CDR1 and CDR2 sequences are SGHRS and YFSETQ. The DNA for the CDR3 is TGCGCCAGCAGCTTGTATGAATTGTACAGTGGCACTGAAGCTTTCTTT. Its protein is CASSLYELYSGTEAFF.

J is TRBJ1-6 and V is TRBV6-5, with TRBD1 identical over 8 bases. J lost 9 bases, V lost 6 bases, and 7 bases had no gene match. Germline CDR1 MNHEY, CDR2 SVGAGI. The CDR3 consists of 14 residues. CDR3 bases: TGTGCCAGCAGCTCTGACAGGGGAGGTTCACCCCTCCACTTT. The encoded protein is CASSSDRGGSPLHF.

This clone appeared a single time. The chain is built from TRBV9 and TRBJ1-1, with 8 positions matching TRBD1. The J segment lost 11 bases and the V segment lost 4 bases, leaving 16 bases of the junction unmatched. The germline CDR1 and CDR2 sequences are SGDLS and YYNGEE. This CDR3 is 15 amino acids long. CDR3 sequence reads: CASSPSAGRGPEAFF. The CDR3 coding sequence is TGTGCCAGCAGCCCCAGCGCTGGCAGGGGGCCGGAGGCTTTCTTT.